This TCR beta chain derives from a study of response to subunit inactivated influenza vaccine. This clonotype was observed a handful of times. Its antigen is undetermined. Broader study findings: Few new T cells, the authors suggested, are recruited by each seasonal influenza vaccination.

TCRdb fed the RT-PCR reads into MiXCR, producing one record per CDR3 protein. The sample consists of over 400,000 distinct CDR3 sequences, roughly 13% of them appearing once. Sequenced material: PBMCs from blood, taken more than 35 days after vaccination. The receptor was isolated from a man aged 50-59 years who received an inactivated influenza vaccine.

CDR3 sequence reads: CASTPTGGLSTDTQYF. CDR3 in DNA: TGTGCCAGCACCCCGACAGGGGGGTTGAGCACAGATACGCAGTATTTT. J is TRBJ2-3 and V is TRBV5-5, with 9 bases lining up with TRBD1. Germline CDR1 reads SGHKS; CDR2 reads YYEKEE (reference sequence). After removal of 6 bases from V and 0 bases from J, the junction contained 8 bases not matched to a gene. The CDR3 length is 16 residues.